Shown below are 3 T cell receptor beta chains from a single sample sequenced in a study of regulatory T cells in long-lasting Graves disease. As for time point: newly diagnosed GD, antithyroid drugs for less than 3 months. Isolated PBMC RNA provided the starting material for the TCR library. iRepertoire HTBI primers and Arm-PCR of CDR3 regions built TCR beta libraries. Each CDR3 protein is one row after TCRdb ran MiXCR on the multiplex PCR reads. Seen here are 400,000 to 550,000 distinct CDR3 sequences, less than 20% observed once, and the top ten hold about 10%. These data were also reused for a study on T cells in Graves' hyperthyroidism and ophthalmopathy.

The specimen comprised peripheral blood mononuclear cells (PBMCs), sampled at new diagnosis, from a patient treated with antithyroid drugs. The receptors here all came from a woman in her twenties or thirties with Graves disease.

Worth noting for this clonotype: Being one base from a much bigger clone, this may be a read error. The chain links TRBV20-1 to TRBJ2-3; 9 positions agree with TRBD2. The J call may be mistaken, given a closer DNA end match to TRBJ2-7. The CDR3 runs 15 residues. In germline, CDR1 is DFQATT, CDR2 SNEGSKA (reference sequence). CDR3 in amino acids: CSAREAGTSRHEQYF. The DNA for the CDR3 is TGCAGTGCTAGAGAGGCCGGGACTAGCAGGCATGAGCAGTACTTC.

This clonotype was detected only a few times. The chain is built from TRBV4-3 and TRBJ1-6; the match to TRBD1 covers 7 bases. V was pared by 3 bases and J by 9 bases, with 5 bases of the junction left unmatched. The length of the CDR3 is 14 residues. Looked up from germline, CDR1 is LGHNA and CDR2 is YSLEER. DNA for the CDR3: TGCGCCAGCAGCCACCCGGGACAGAGTTCACCCCTCCACTTT. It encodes CASSHPGQSSPLHF.

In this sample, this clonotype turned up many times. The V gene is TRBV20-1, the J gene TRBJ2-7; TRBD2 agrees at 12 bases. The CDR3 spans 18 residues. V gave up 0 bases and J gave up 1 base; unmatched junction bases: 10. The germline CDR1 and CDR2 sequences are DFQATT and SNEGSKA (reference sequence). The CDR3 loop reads CSARDPRTSGTFSYEQYF. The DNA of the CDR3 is TGCAGTGCTAGAGATCCCCGGACTAGCGGGACTTTTTCCTACGAGCAGTACTTC.